The entry below gives a single T cell receptor beta chain sequence along with its context. These data are taken from a study of T-cell memory formation after mild COVID-19. TCRdb itself ran the 5' RACE reads through MiXCR, one entry per CDR3 protein. The sample gives roughly 250,000 distinct CDR3 sequences, around 17% of which show up once; approximately 3.5% is in the top ten. V dropped 3 bases and J dropped 0 bases, with 6 bases sitting between them. This CDR3 has 14 residues. This TCR came from a man between 18 and 29 years old who had mild COVID-19 (a few samples of this study predate the infection). Cell type and time point are not known. Sequenced material: PBMCs or a T cell subset sorted from them (not recorded which). The chain carries TRBV12-3 or TRBV12-4 and TRBJ1-3, with unresolved D. DNA of the CDR3: TGTGCCAGCAGTTTTGTGTCCTCTGGAAACACCATATATTTT. It codes for CASSFVSSGNTIYF.